These 21 T cell receptor beta chains came from one sample sequenced in a study of cytomegalovirus exposure and HLA in healthy donors. Primers included in the PCR were 60 Vbeta and 13 Jbeta primers. Libraries were prepared by immunoSEQ multiplex PCR; TCRdb keeps only in-frame clonotypes and omits some of them. Of some 160,000 clones in the sample, more than 80% were seen once. The sequencing input was PBMCs. The receptors originated from a woman between 40 and 50 years old in good health and CMV-seropositive.

As to this clone: Other DNA sequences in the same sample also yield this CDR3. CDR3 region: CAWREQGANTEAFF. The CDR3 coding sequence is TGTGCCTGGAGAGAACAGGGTGCGAACACTGAAGCTTTCTTT. This sequence joins TRBV30 and TRBJ1-1, with TRBD1 as a possible D gene (6 bases). Germline loops: CDR1 GTSNPN, CDR2 SVGIG (reference sequence). The CDR3 is made up of 14 amino acids. V dropped 3 bases and J dropped 1 base, with 12 bases sitting between them. Filled out from reference TRBV30 and TRBJ1-1, the complete variable domain reads SQTIHQWPATLVQPVGSPLSLECTVEGTSNPNLYWYRQAAGRGLQLLFYSVGIGQISSEVPQNLSASRPQDRQFILSSKKLLLSDSGFYLCAWREQGANTEAFFGQGTRLTVV.

V usage is TRBV10-3 and J usage is TRBJ2-1, with 9 bases that match TRBD2. The CDR3 is made up of 17 amino acids. The germline CDR1 and CDR2 sequences are ENHRY and SYGVKD. J was trimmed by 11 bases and V by 3 bases; bases with no gene match: 17. CDR3 residues: CAISDPLAGDLAGKQFF. The CDR3 nucleotides are TGTGCCATCAGTGACCCCTTAGCGGGAGATCTAGCGGGGAAGCAGTTCTTC.

This chain uses TRBV9 with TRBJ1-3; 7 nucleotides agree with TRBD1. V lost 0 bases to trimming and J lost 0 bases; unmatched junction nucleotides: 3. CDR1 is SGDLS, CDR2 YYNGEE, per germline. This CDR3 is built from 16 residues. CDR3 sequence reads: CASSVGGTVSGNTIYF. CDR3 in DNA: TGTGCCAGCAGCGTAGGTGGGACAGTCTCTGGAAACACCATATATTTT.

The chain combines TRBV9 with TRBJ1-1; the D gene is possibly TRBD1 (6 bases). V lost 3 bases to trimming and J lost 6 bases, with 21 bases between them. From germline, CDR1 is SGDLS and CDR2 YYNGEE. The CDR3 is made up of 16 amino acids. CDR3 DNA sequence: TGTGCCAGCAGCGCCGGCCCGGGAAGGGGGTTGGCTGAAGCTTTCTTT. This translates into CASSAGPGRGLAEAFF.

Comments on this clone: The germline gene is not matched at one end of the junction; a read error may be the cause. V is TRBV4-1 and J is TRBJ1-1; perhaps TRBD1 as D (6 bases). Germline-derived CDR1 and CDR2 are MGHRA and YSYEKL. This CDR3 spans 17 amino acids. The CDR3 sequence: CASGQVIGGPLNTEAFF. DNA of the CDR3: TGCGCCAGCGGCCAAGTTATAGGGGGTCCATTGAACACTGAAGCTTTCTTT.

The chain is built from TRBV7-2 and TRBJ2-7, with D possibly being TRBD2 (6 bases). The germline V and J ends were trimmed by 5 bases and 1 base, with 9 bases remaining between them. Per germline, CDR1 SGHTA and CDR2 FQGNSA. There are 13 residues in the CDR3. CDR3 amino acids: CASSMDYSYEQYF. CDR3 nucleotide sequence: TGTGCCAGCAGCATGGACTATTCCTACGAGCAGTACTTC. The complete variable domain, with remaining parts taken from reference TRBV7-2 and TRBJ2-7, reads GAGVSQSPSNKVTEKGKDVELRCDPISGHTALYWYRQSLGQGLEFLIYFQGNSAPDKSGLPSDRFSAERTGGSVSTLTIQRTQQEDSAVYLCASSMDYSYEQYFGPGTRLTVT.

CDR3 nucleotides: TGTGCCAGCAGCGGTTACGGCGAGCAGTACTTC. This gives the protein CASSGYGEQYF. The chain carries TRBV9 and TRBJ2-7; D unresolved. The V end was cut by 3 bases, the J end by 6 bases, with 7 bases between. CDR3 length: 11 residues. Germline CDR1 reads SGDLS; CDR2 reads YYNGEE.

This chain's CDR3 is CASSLRLAGNNEQFF. The CDR3 nucleotides are TGTGCCAGCAGCTTAAGACTAGCGGGTAACAATGAGCAGTTCTTC. V usage is TRBV7-3 and J usage is TRBJ2-1; 10 nucleotides line up with TRBD2. CDR1 SGHTA and CDR2 FQGTGA come from the germline V gene. The CDR3 has 15 amino acids. The J segment lost 5 bases and the V segment lost 1 base, leaving 2 bases of the junction unmatched.

The chain's CDR3 is CASSAEQNSGNTIYF. In DNA, the CDR3 is TGTGCCAGCAGCGCCGAACAGAACTCTGGAAACACCATATATTTT. The chain uses TRBV7-9 and TRBJ1-3, with D hard to call. The ends were cut back, 5 bases at V and 0 bases at J, with 11 bases in the middle. The CDR3 totals 15 residues. Germline assignment: CDR1 SEHNR and CDR2 FQNEAQ (reference sequence).

The chain links TRBV4-3 to TRBJ2-2; TRBD2 agrees at 16 bases. This CDR3 comprises 20 residues. V gave up 4 bases and J gave up 5 bases; unmatched junction bases: 13. Germline V lookup: CDR1 LGHNA, CDR2 YSLEER. The CDR3, as DNA: TGCGCCAGCAGCCCTAATGTACCGGGACTAGCGGGGGGGCAAACCGGGGAGCTGTTTTTT. Protein sequence: CASSPNVPGLAGGQTGELFF.

This CDR3 is CASSLEGGGAHEQYF. The CDR3 bases are TGTGCCAGCAGCTTAGAAGGCGGGGGGGCCCACGAGCAGTACTTC. V gene TRBV7-9 combines with J gene TRBJ2-7; 9 nucleotides align to TRBD2. The CDR3 runs to 15 residues. V shed 1 base and J 5 bases; nucleotides not matched to a gene: 6. CDR1 and CDR2 (germline): SEHNR, FQNEAQ (reference sequence).

V is TRBV18 and J is TRBJ1-5; TRBD1 is a possible D gene (5 bases). This CDR3 spans 15 amino acids. The germline V gene has CDR1 KGHSH and CDR2 LQKENI. The V gene lost 3 bases and the J gene lost 12 bases, with 21 bases spanning the gap. CDR3 residues: CASSPSPSAGDYQHF. CDR3 coding DNA: TGTGCCAGCTCACCTAGTCCGTCAGCCGGGGACTACCAGCATTTT.

This chain connects TRBV7-6 to TRBJ2-3; 7 bases align to TRBD2. The junction had 15 bases not matched to a gene; V was cut back by 1 base and J by 5 bases. There are 18 residues in the CDR3. Germline CDR1 reads SGHVS; CDR2 reads FNYEAQ. CDR3 protein: CASSLGWEGGPTIDTQYF. The CDR3 region has the DNA TGTGCCAGCAGCTTAGGATGGGAGGGCGGCCCCACAATAGATACGCAGTATTTT.

The rearrangement links TRBV14 to TRBJ2-1, with TRBD2 identical over 8 bases. Looked up from germline, CDR1 is SGHDN and CDR2 is FVKESK. The V gene end was trimmed by 1 base and the J gene end by 9 bases; junction bases not matched to a gene: 8. The CDR3 length is 15 residues. This CDR3 reads CASSQGLAGIREQFF. The DNA of the CDR3 is TGTGCCAGCAGCCAAGGTCTAGCGGGCATCCGTGAGCAGTTCTTC.

With regard to this clone: One junction end does not reproduce the germline sequence, and a read error may be involved. The J gene is TRBJ2-7, the V gene TRBV2, with D hard to call. The CDR3 runs 12 residues. CDR1 is SNHLY and CDR2 is FYNNEI in the germline V gene. CDR3 in DNA: TGTGCCAGCAGTGATATCCGGTACGAGCGGTACTTC. Its protein product is CASSDIRYERYF.

The chain uses TRBV19 and TRBJ1-5; unclear D gene. V lost 5 bases to trimming and J lost 3 bases, with 11 bases between them. The germline gives CDR1 LNHDA, CDR2 SQIVND (reference sequence). The CDR3 contains 14 residues. The CDR3 DNA sequence: TGTGCCAGTAGTTCCTATACTATCAATCAGCCCCAGCATTTT. Amino acid sequence: CASSSYTINQPQHF.

With regard to this clone: The junction does not match germline at one end; this may be a read error. The chain carries TRBV9 and TRBJ1-2; a possible D gene is TRBD1 (5 bases). CDR3 size: 15 residues. Germline CDR1 and CDR2: SGDLS and YYNGEE. The CDR3 DNA reads TGTGCCAGCTCCGACCGTCAGGGCCCTCTCAACATGGTCTATTTC. This gives the protein CASSDRQGPLNMVYF.

This chain links TRBV10-1 with TRBJ2-1, with 7 bases fitting TRBD2. V gave up 8 bases and J gave up 7 bases; unmatched junction bases: 8. Germline lookup yields CDR1 WNHNN and CDR2 SYGVQD (reference sequence). CDR3 length: 13 residues. CDR3 in amino acids: CASREDSGNEQFF. The CDR3 nucleotides read TGCGCCAGCCGAGAGGATAGCGGGAATGAGCAGTTCTTC.

This clone came up a few times. This chain connects TRBV30 to TRBJ2-1; D might be TRBD2 (5 bases). The CDR3 is 14 residues long. With 1 base removed from V and 6 bases from J, the gap between germline ends came to 13 bases. Germline lookup yields CDR1 GTSNPN and CDR2 SVGIG (reference sequence). CDR3 nucleotides: TGTGCCTGGAGTGCCGTCGACTATTCCAATGAGCAGTTCTTC. Encoded protein: CAWSAVDYSNEQFF.

This clone was detected only once. This sequence joins TRBV28 and TRBJ2-1; no clear D. Germline loops: CDR1 MDHEN, CDR2 SYDVKM. Trimming shortened V by 6 bases and J by 12 bases, and 12 bases separated the two germline ends. The CDR3 consists of 11 residues. CDR3: CASRSETRQFF. The CDR3 DNA reads TGTGCCAGCAGGTCAGAGACTCGGCAGTTCTTC.

A note on this clone: Other DNA variants within this sample encode the same CDR3. This chain joins TRBV9 and TRBJ1-1; D remains ambiguous. Trimming left V 2 bases short and J 1 base short, with 6 bases between. Germline V gene lookup returns CDR1 SGDLS and CDR2 YYNGEE. The CDR3 spans 13 residues. The DNA for the CDR3 is TGTGCCAGCAGCGTTAGCCAGAACACTGAAGCTTTCTTT. Translation gives CASSVSQNTEAFF.